This is a list of T cell receptor beta chains from one sample in a study of monozygotic twins with inflammatory bowel disease. TCRdb reprocessed the 5' RACE reads and reports one entry per CDR3 protein, with no DNA. The sample totals 150,000 to 200,000 distinct CDR3 sequences. The material sequenced was blood. The receptors were gathered from a human donor with ulcerative colitis or Crohn's disease, or a healthy co-twin of an affected twin (not recorded which). The CDR3 runs from the conserved cysteine through the conserved F or W.

TRBV7-6	TRBJ2-3	CASSPLLAGGSDTQYF
TRBV5-6	TRBJ2-3	CASSLREGTQYF
TRBV5-1	TRBJ1-5	CASSFRDIYSNQPQHF
TRBV19	TRBJ2-7	CASQDRGRAYEQYF
TRBV18	TRBJ2-1	CASSRESNSYNEQFF
TRBV20-1	TRBJ1-3	CSASYRDSGNTIYF
TRBV6-4	TRBJ2-1	CASSGTPGSYNEQFF
TRBV30	TRBJ2-1	CAWSNLGGNEQFF
TRBV4-1	TRBJ1-1	CASSQDKSSGLNTEAFF
TRBV3-1	TRBJ2-4	CASSYDLEASENMQYF
TRBV27	TRBJ2-7	CASSLVSGIYEQYF
TRBV19	TRBJ1-5	CASSIVRGQNQPQHF
TRBV6-1	TRBJ2-1	CASRGTGGRYNEQFF
TRBV6-5	TRBJ2-3	CASSYPQTGGDTDTQYF
TRBV10-3	TRBJ2-2	CAIRGLAGGSNTGELFF
TRBV29-1	TRBJ2-2	CSVDPGATGELFF
TRBV6-5	TRBJ2-1	CASSYGPRNEQFF
TRBV7-9	TRBJ1-2	CASSPSGVANYGYTF
TRBV6-5	TRBJ1-5	CASSYGLSNQPQHF
TRBV2	TRBJ1-1	CASRGQGLNTEAFF
TRBV18	TRBJ2-5	CASSPRTSGKETQYF
TRBV11-2	TRBJ1-1	CASSNDRKAFF
TRBV21-1	TRBJ2-1	CASSKGASRYNEQFF
TRBV10-2	TRBJ2-6	CASSEGAGANVLTF
TRBV12-3/TRBV12-4	TRBJ2-3	CASSLGGTPDTQYF
TRBV7-9	TRBJ1-4	CASSQDGLKEKLFF
TRBV20-1	TRBJ1-5	CSALLDGRNQPQHF
TRBV12-3/TRBV12-4	TRBJ2-2	CASSDRVLNTGELFF
TRBV18	TRBJ2-7	CASSLGLAPYEQYF
TRBV28	TRBJ2-1	CASSPLAGWGNEQFF
TRBV5-1	TRBJ2-5	CASSAKETQYF
TRBV7-9	TRBJ2-1	CASSLALGRNEQFF
TRBV7-2	TRBJ1-1	CASSLARGTPRPIF
TRBV4-1	TRBJ1-6	CASSQTGVGISPLHF